These T cell receptor beta chains were read from a single sample in a study of cytomegalovirus exposure and HLA in healthy donors. Sequencing was performed with immunoSEQ multiplex PCR; in TCRdb, only in-frame clones are kept and a portion is missing. Reported are 130,000 or so clones; the ten largest clones contain around 1.6%. Sample: PBMCs. These receptors originate from a man aged 18 to 30 in good health and CMV-seronegative. CDR3s include the opening cysteine and the closing phenylalanine or tryptophan. Fields, in order: CDR3 protein, CDR3 DNA, V gene, J gene, D gene. A D gene is named only where the DNA matches it firmly.

CDR3: CASHQKGEPNSPLHF; DNA: TGTGCCAGCCACCAGAAGGGGGAACCAAATTCACCCCTCCACTTT; V: TRBV5-4; J: TRBJ1-6; D: NA
CDR3: CASSFRQGSGETQYF; DNA: TGTGCCAGCAGCTTTCGACAAGGGTCGGGGGAGACCCAGTACTTC; V: TRBV7-9; J: TRBJ2-5; D: NA
CDR3: CASSLRLAESTDTQYF; DNA: TGTGCCAGCAGCTTGCGACTAGCGGAAAGCACAGATACGCAGTATTTT; V: TRBV7-7; J: TRBJ2-3; D: TRBD2
CDR3: CAWSVGRTIQSYEQYF; DNA: TGTGCCTGGAGTGTAGGTCGGACAATACAATCCTACGAGCAGTACTTC; V: TRBV30; J: TRBJ2-7; D: NA
CDR3: CASSLFDRSSYEQYF; DNA: TGTGCCAGCAGCTTATTTGACAGGTCCTCCTACGAGCAGTACTTC; V: TRBV7-9; J: TRBJ2-7; D: NA
CDR3: CASSSGGRIGEAFF; DNA: TGTGCCAGCAGCAGCGGTGGGAGGATCGGTGAAGCTTTCTTT; V: TRBV7-9; J: TRBJ1-1; D: NA
CDR3: CASSDYENSPLHF; DNA: TGTGCCAGCAGTGACTACGAGAATTCACCCCTCCACTTT; V: TRBV6-1; J: TRBJ1-6; D: NA
CDR3: CATSFTGEADTQYF; DNA: TGTGCCACCAGCTTCACGGGGGAGGCAGATACGCAGTATTTT; V: TRBV15; J: TRBJ2-3; D: NA
CDR3: CASSPLGAVTDTQYF; DNA: TGTGCCAGCAGCCCTTTAGGGGCCGTCACAGATACGCAGTATTTT; V: TRBV11-3; J: TRBJ2-3; D: NA
CDR3: CAIREAGPFTEAFF; DNA: TGTGCCATCAGGGAGGCGGGTCCTTTCACTGAAGCTTTCTTT; V: TRBV10-3; J: TRBJ1-1; D: NA
CDR3: CSVEPGRQYTEAFF; DNA: TGCAGCGTTGAACCTGGCCGCCAGTACACTGAAGCTTTCTTT; V: TRBV29-1; J: TRBJ1-1; D: NA
CDR3: CASSLEGATEAFF; DNA: TGCGCCAGCAGCCTGGAGGGGGCGACTGAAGCTTTCTTT; V: TRBV4-3; J: TRBJ1-1; D: TRBD1
CDR3: CASSPSRGSTGELFF; DNA: TGTGCCAGCAGCCCCTCGAGGGGGTCCACCGGGGAGCTGTTTTTT; V: TRBV7-3; J: TRBJ2-2; D: NA
CDR3: CASSFSTYEQYF; DNA: TGTGCCAGCAGTTTTAGCACCTACGAGCAGTACTTC; V: TRBV28; J: TRBJ2-7; D: NA
CDR3: CASSSPGQNYGYTF; DNA: TGTGCCAGCAGTTCTCCTGGACAGAACTATGGCTACACCTTC; V: TRBV27; J: TRBJ1-2; D: NA
CDR3: CASSDPLGRGNTIYF; DNA: TGTGCCAGCAGTGACCCTTTGGGGCGGGGAAACACCATATATTTT; V: TRBV25-1; J: TRBJ1-3; D: NA
CDR3: CASSNDRGLQPQHF; DNA: TGTGCCAGCTCAAACGACAGGGGGCTTCAGCCCCAGCATTTT; V: TRBV18; J: TRBJ1-5; D: TRBD1
CDR3: CASSPTLDTLLYGANVLTF; DNA: TGTGCCAGCAGCCCAACGTTGGACACACTCCTCTATGGGGCCAACGTCCTGACTTTC; V: TRBV7-9; J: TRBJ2-6; D: NA
CDR3: CASSRVVTGDFTGELFF; DNA: TGTGCCAGTAGTAGGGTGGTGACAGGGGACTTCACCGGGGAGCTGTTTTTT; V: TRBV19; J: TRBJ2-2; D: TRBD1
CDR3: CASSGGESRVLYF; DNA: TGTGCCAGCAGCGGGGGGGAGAGCAGGGTTCTGTACTTC; V: TRBV27; J: TRBJ2-4; D: TRBD2
CDR3: CASSSRGQGSDEKLFF; DNA: TGTGCCAGCAGCTCCCGAGGACAGGGGTCTGACGAAAAACTGTTTTTT; V: TRBV9; J: TRBJ1-4; D: TRBD1
CDR3: CASSDPQGGWWNTEAFF; DNA: TGTGCCAGCAGTGACCCCCAGGGCGGTTGGTGGAACACTGAAGCTTTCTTT; V: TRBV25-1; J: TRBJ1-1; D: NA
CDR3: CASSLGTYQGQPQHF; DNA: TGTGCCAGCAGCCTTGGGACATACCAGGGTCAGCCCCAGCATTTT; V: TRBV7-2; J: TRBJ1-5; D: NA
CDR3: CASSAGTGVNQPQHF; DNA: TGTGCCAGTAGTGCCGGGACAGGGGTCAATCAGCCCCAGCATTTT; V: TRBV19; J: TRBJ1-5; D: TRBD1
CDR3: CASSLQTGTYEQYF; DNA: TGCGCCAGCAGCCTGCAGACAGGCACCTACGAGCAGTACTTC; V: TRBV5-1; J: TRBJ2-7; D: NA
CDR3: CASGSRGEQYF; DNA: TGCGCCAGCGGCTCCCGCGGGGAGCAGTACTTC; V: TRBV5-1; J: TRBJ2-7; D: NA
CDR3: CASSLSTGGRQPQHF; DNA: TGTGCCAGCAGTTTAAGTACAGGGGGCCGTCAGCCCCAGCATTTT; V: TRBV28; J: TRBJ1-5; D: TRBD1
CDR3: CASSVGTVMNTEAFF; DNA: TGTGCCAGCAGCGTAGGGACAGTCATGAACACTGAAGCTTTCTTT; V: TRBV9; J: TRBJ1-1; D: NA
CDR3: CASSPPGQGAFSYGYTF; DNA: TGTGCCAGCAGCCCGCCAGGACAGGGTGCTTTCTCCTATGGCTACACCTTC; V: TRBV7-8; J: TRBJ1-2; D: TRBD1
CDR3: CASSLGGGVGQETQYF; DNA: TGTGCCAGCAGCTTGGGAGGGGGCGTGGGTCAAGAGACCCAGTACTTC; V: TRBV5-6; J: TRBJ2-5; D: TRBD1
CDR3: CASSDRAVENTIYF; DNA: TGTGCCAGCAGTGACAGGGCGGTGGAAAACACCATATATTTT; V: TRBV25-1; J: TRBJ1-3; D: NA
CDR3: CASSIQGAGANVLTF; DNA: TGTGCCAGCAGTATCCAGGGTGCTGGGGCCAACGTCCTGACTTTC; V: TRBV28; J: TRBJ2-6; D: NA